These 19 T cell receptor beta chains came from one sample sequenced in a study of OX40 agonist ivuxolimab in advanced cancers. The table came from immunoSEQ multiplex PCR; TCRdb's copy has only in-frame clones and leaves some out. The table includes roughly 100,000 clones, about 92% detected once. This specimen consisted of CD4+ or CD8+ T cells sorted from blood, obtained in a trial of the OX40 agonist ivuxolimab. The receptors come from an adult with an advanced solid tumor such as melanoma, head and neck, liver or kidney cancer.

The chain is built from TRBV5-1 and TRBJ1-6; tentative D call: TRBD1 (5 bases). Trimming cost V 6 bases and J 10 bases, with 14 bases left between them. Germline V CDR1 and CDR2: SGHRS, YFSETQ. This CDR3 has 13 residues. The chain's CDR3 is CASKGEEGSPLHF. CDR3 bases: TGCGCCAGCAAAGGGGAAGAGGGATCACCCCTCCACTTT.

This chain uses TRBV28 with TRBJ2-5; TRBD1 might be the D (5 bases). Germline assignment: CDR1 MDHEN and CDR2 SYDVKM. V lost 2 bases to trimming and J lost 5 bases, with 18 bases between them. This CDR3 has 16 amino acids. CDR3 protein: CASSLVSRSGRETQYF. The CDR3, as DNA: TGTGCCAGCAGTTTAGTCTCCCGGTCAGGGCGGGAGACCCAGTACTTC.

The V gene is TRBV5-1, the J gene TRBJ2-1; 7 bases line up with TRBD2. Germline V lookup: CDR1 SGHRS, CDR2 YFSETQ. The trim removed 2 bases at V and 4 bases at J, leaving 9 bases unmatched. The length of the CDR3 is 16 residues. This chain's CDR3 is CASSFLSGLSYNEQFF. Written as DNA, the CDR3 is TGCGCCAGCAGCTTTCTTTCGGGACTATCGTACAATGAGCAGTTCTTC.

The chain is built from TRBV2 and TRBJ2-2; 11 bases align to TRBD2. The V segment lost 5 bases and the J segment 3 bases; nucleotides outside the gene matches: 5. Per the germline V gene, CDR1 is SNHLY and CDR2 is FYNNEI. The CDR3 runs to 16 residues. CDR3 bases: TGTGCCAGCAGTCGACTAGCGGGAACCTACACCGGGGAGCTGTTTTTT. Translating it yields CASSRLAGTYTGELFF.

V usage is TRBV6-6 and J usage is TRBJ1-2; TRBD1 matches at 7 bases. The germline V gene has CDR1 MNHNY and CDR2 SVGAGI (reference sequence). This CDR3 has 14 residues. Unmatched junction bases numbered 15, after V lost 9 bases and J lost 8 bases. The DNA for the CDR3 is TGTGCCAGTACCCAAGACAGGGCAATTCTCGGCTACACCTTC. Translated, it gives CASTQDRAILGYTF.

V gene TRBV6-1 combines with J gene TRBJ1-5; maybe TRBD1 (5 bases). V dropped 7 bases and J dropped 6 bases, with 13 bases sitting between them. This CDR3 is 13 amino acids long. The V gene's germline CDR1 is MNHNS and CDR2 SASEGT. The CDR3 DNA reads as TGTGCCAGCATGGGGGGAGTTAGTCAGCCCCAGCATTTT. Protein: CASMGGVSQPQHF.

The chain has TRBV6-5 and TRBJ2-7; 8 nucleotides match TRBD1. Losses at the gene ends were 2 bases for V and 3 bases for J; bases not matched to a gene: 6. The CDR3 is made up of 15 amino acids. CDR1 MNHEY and CDR2 SVGAGI come from the germline V gene. CDR3 nucleotides: TGTGCCAGCAGTTACCCAGGACAGGGCAACTACGAGCAGTACTTC. It is translated as CASSYPGQGNYEQYF.

In the case of this clone: A junction end diverges from the germline sequence, so it may reflect a read error. The chain uses TRBV10-3 and TRBJ1-5, with D possibly TRBD1 on 6 matching bases. Per germline, CDR1 ENHRY and CDR2 SYGVKD. This CDR3 comprises 15 residues. The DNA of the CDR3 is TGTGCCAGCAGTGATCAGGCGGGGGGCTATCAGCCCCAGCATTTT. This codes for CASSDQAGGYQPQHF.

J is TRBJ1-1 and V is TRBV27; weak D call: TRBD1 (5 bases). Germline CDR1 MNHEY, CDR2 SMNVEV (reference sequence). This CDR3 is built from 14 residues. Trimming cost V 2 bases and J 4 bases, with 11 bases left between them. The CDR3 loop is CASSLRDWGTEAFF. The CDR3 DNA sequence: TGTGCCAGCAGTTTACGGGACTGGGGCACTGAAGCTTTCTTT.

This clone was recorded a few times. V and J are TRBV11-1 and TRBJ2-7; 8 bases agree with TRBD2. Germline values: CDR1 SGHAT, CDR2 FQDESV (reference sequence). J gave up 3 bases and V 1 base, and 8 bases lay outside the gene matches. This CDR3 is built from 16 residues. The CDR3 is CASSLGDGTRGYEQYF. CDR3 in DNA: TGTGCCAGCAGCTTAGGGGACGGGACTAGGGGCTACGAGCAGTACTTC.

Comment on this clone: The sample has other DNA sequences that encode this CDR3 too. The chain links TRBV10-3 to TRBJ1-5; no clear D. V shed 3 bases and J shed 3 bases, with 3 bases lying between them. CDR1 is ENHRY, CDR2 SYGVKD, per germline. The length of the CDR3 is 12 residues. This CDR3 is CAISEDNQPQHF. As DNA, the CDR3 is TGTGCCATCAGTGAAGACAATCAGCCCCAGCATTTT.

The rearrangement joins TRBV7-2 to TRBJ2-1; tentative D call: TRBD1 (5 bases). The CDR3 covers 13 residues. V lost 10 bases and J 4 bases, leaving 14 bases between the germline ends. CDR1 and CDR2 from the germline V gene are SGHTA and FQGNSA. The CDR3 protein is CAIGASSYNEQFF. The DNA for the CDR3 is TGTGCCATTGGGGCTAGTTCTTACAATGAGCAGTTCTTC. The full variable domain, with the rest looked up from reference TRBV7-2 and TRBJ2-1, is GAGVSQSPSNKVTEKGKDVELRCDPISGHTALYWYRQSLGQGLEFLIYFQGNSAPDKSGLPSDRFSAERTGGSVSTLTIQRTQQEDSAVYLCAIGASSYNEQFFGPGTRLTVL.

The rearrangement links TRBV28 to TRBJ1-2, with 9 bases identical to TRBD1. CDR3 length equals 16 residues. Germline V gene sequence: CDR1 MDHEN, CDR2 SYDVKM. V lost 6 bases to trimming and J lost 0 bases; unmatched junction nucleotides: 8. CDR3 in amino acids: CASSQDRGFTNYGYTF. In DNA, the CDR3 is TGTGCCAGCAGCCAGGACAGGGGATTTACTAACTATGGCTACACCTTC.

The chain links TRBV6-1 to TRBJ1-2; 7 bases fit TRBD1. V was clipped by 2 bases and J by 3 bases; unmatched bases: 9. CDR1 is MNHNS and CDR2 is SASEGT in the germline V gene. This CDR3 region has 16 residues. CDR3 amino acids: CASSESDRAEYYGYTF. CDR3 sequence (DNA): TGTGCCAGCAGTGAAAGTGACAGGGCGGAGTACTATGGCTACACCTTC.

V is TRBV7-2 and J is TRBJ2-3; D call uncertain. CDR3 length: 12 amino acids. V was clipped by 4 bases and J by 2 bases, with 4 bases between them. Germline V gives CDR1 SGHTA, CDR2 FQGNSA. The CDR3 spells CASSYDTDTQYF. The CDR3 DNA is TGTGCCAGCAGCTATGACACAGATACGCAGTATTTT.

V gene TRBV6-6 combines with J gene TRBJ2-5; D call uncertain. V was clipped by 6 bases and J by 5 bases, with 13 bases between them. The germline CDR1 and CDR2 sequences are MNHNY and SVGAGI (reference sequence). The CDR3 extends over 13 amino acids. CDR3 protein: CASRRTEVETQYF. CDR3 DNA: TGTGCCAGCAGGCGCACGGAAGTTGAGACCCAGTACTTC.

The chain employs TRBV5-4 and TRBJ2-3, with 7 bases lining up with TRBD2. The ends lost 6 bases at V and 3 bases at J; junction bases unmatched: 10. CDR1 SGHNT and CDR2 YYREEE come from the germline V gene (reference sequence). The CDR3 contains 15 residues. The CDR3 bases are TGTGCCAGCAACCCCGGGGGGAGTAGAACAGATACGCAGTATTTT. It codes for CASNPGGSRTDTQYF.

V gene TRBV19 combines with J gene TRBJ2-3; tentative D call: TRBD2 (7 bases). The CDR3 has 14 amino acids. V was pared by 8 bases and J by 4 bases, with 16 bases between. The germline gives CDR1 LNHDA, CDR2 SQIVND (reference sequence). CDR3 loop: CASRLAGAPDTQYF. The CDR3 bases are TGTGCCAGTCGACTGGCGGGGGCCCCAGATACGCAGTATTTT.

The rearrangement joins TRBV6-5 to TRBJ1-6, with D possibly being TRBD1 (5 bases). V was clipped by 5 bases and J by 5 bases, with 10 bases between them. The CDR3 contains 14 residues. In germline, CDR1 is MNHEY, CDR2 SVGAGI. The CDR3, as DNA: TGTGCCAGCAGTGTCCGGGGGGATAATTCACCCCTCCACTTT. Translated, it gives CASSVRGDNSPLHF.